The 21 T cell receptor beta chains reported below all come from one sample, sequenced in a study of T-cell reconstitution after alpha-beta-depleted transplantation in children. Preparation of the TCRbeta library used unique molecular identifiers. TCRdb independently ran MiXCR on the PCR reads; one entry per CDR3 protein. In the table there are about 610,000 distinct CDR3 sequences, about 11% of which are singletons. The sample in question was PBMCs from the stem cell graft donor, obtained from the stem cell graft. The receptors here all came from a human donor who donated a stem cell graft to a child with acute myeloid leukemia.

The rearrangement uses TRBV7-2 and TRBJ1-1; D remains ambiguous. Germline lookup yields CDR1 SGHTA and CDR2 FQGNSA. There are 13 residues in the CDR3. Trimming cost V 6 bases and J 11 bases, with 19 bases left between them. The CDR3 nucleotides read TGTGCCAGCAGTCCTGGTTGGGCCCCGCGCGCTTTCTTT. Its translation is CASSPGWAPRAFF.

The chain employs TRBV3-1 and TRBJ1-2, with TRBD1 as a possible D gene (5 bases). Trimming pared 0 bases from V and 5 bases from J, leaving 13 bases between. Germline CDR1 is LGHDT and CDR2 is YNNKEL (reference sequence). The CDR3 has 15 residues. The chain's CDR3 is CASSQDRRGTYGYTF. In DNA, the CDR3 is TGTGCCAGCAGCCAAGATCGTCGAGGGACTTATGGCTACACCTTC.

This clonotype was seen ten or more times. CDR3 coding DNA: TGTGCCAGCTATCCCATGGGCGAAACAGATACGCAGTATTTT. Encoded protein: CASYPMGETDTQYF. The rearrangement joins TRBV27 to TRBJ2-3, with unresolved D. Trimming cost V 8 bases and J 3 bases, with 15 bases left between them. The CDR3 extends over 14 amino acids. Germline V lookup: CDR1 MNHEY, CDR2 SMNVEV (reference sequence).

This chain's CDR3 is CASSSPSGRAYEQYF. Here the CDR3 DNA reads TGTGCCAGCAGTTCTCCTAGCGGGAGGGCCTACGAGCAGTACTTC. This rearrangement joins TRBV27 to TRBJ2-7; 12 bases agree with TRBD2. Unmatched junction bases numbered 3, after V lost 4 bases and J lost 2 bases. From germline, CDR1 is MNHEY and CDR2 SMNVEV (reference sequence). The CDR3 has 15 residues.

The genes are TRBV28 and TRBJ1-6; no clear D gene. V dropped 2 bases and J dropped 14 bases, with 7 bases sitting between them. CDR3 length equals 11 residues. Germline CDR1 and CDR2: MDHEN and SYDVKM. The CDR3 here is CASSLGFSLHF. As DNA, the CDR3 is TGTGCCAGCAGTTTAGGTTTCTCCCTCCACTTT. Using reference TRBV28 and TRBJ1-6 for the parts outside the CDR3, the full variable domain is DVKVTQSSRYLVKRTGEKVFLECVQDMDHENMFWYRQDPGLGLRLIYFSYDVKMKEKGDIPEGYSVSREKKERFSLILESASTNQTSMYLCASSLGFSLHFGNGTRLTVT.

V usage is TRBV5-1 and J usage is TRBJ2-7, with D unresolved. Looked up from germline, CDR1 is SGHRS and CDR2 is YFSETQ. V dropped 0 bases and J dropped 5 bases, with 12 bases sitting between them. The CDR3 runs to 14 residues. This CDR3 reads CASSLARERDEQYF. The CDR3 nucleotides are TGCGCCAGCAGCTTGGCCAGAGAACGGGACGAGCAGTACTTC.

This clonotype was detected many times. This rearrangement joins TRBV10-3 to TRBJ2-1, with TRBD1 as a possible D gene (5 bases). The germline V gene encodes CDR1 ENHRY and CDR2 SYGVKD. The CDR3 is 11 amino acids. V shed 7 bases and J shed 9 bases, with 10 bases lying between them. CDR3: CAIMTVGEQFF. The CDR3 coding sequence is TGTGCCATCATGACAGTTGGTGAGCAGTTCTTC.

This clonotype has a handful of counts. This chain's CDR3 is CASVSTWGNEQFF. CDR3 DNA sequence: TGTGCCAGCGTTTCCACTTGGGGCAATGAGCAGTTCTTC. The rearrangement links TRBV2 to TRBJ2-1, with unresolved D. V was trimmed by 8 bases and J by 6 bases, leaving 14 bases between them. The CDR3 totals 13 residues. CDR1 SNHLY and CDR2 FYNNEI come from the germline V gene. The variable domain in full, with the rest retrieved from reference TRBV2 and TRBJ2-1, is EPEVTQTPSHQVTQMGQEVILRCVPISNHLYFYWYRQILGQKVEFLVSFYNNEISEKSEIFDDQFSVERPDGSNFTLKIRSTKLEDSAMYFCASVSTWGNEQFFGPGTRLTVL.

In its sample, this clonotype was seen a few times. CDR3 loop: CASSTRGTDTQYF. CDR3 sequence (DNA): TGTGCCAGCTCTACCCGCGGCACAGATACGCAGTATTTT. This chain links TRBV18 with TRBJ2-3; no definite D call. Germline V gene sequence: CDR1 KGHSH, CDR2 LQKENI. This CDR3 region has 13 residues. The V and J ends lost 6 bases and 1 base respectively, with 8 bases between them.

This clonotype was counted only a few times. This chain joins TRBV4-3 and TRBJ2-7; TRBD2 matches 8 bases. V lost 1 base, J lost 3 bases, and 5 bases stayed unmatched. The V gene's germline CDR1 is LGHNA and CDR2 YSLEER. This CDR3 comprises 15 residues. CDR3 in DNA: TGCGCCAGCAGCCAAGGACTAGCGCCAAACTACGAGCAGTACTTC. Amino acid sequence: CASSQGLAPNYEQYF.

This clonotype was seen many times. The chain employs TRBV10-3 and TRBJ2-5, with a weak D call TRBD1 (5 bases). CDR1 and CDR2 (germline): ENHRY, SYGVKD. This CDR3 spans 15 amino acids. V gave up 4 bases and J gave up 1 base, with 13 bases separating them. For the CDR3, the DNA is TGTGCCATCAGTGTCCGAAAAGGGGCCCAAGAGACCCAGTACTTC. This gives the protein CAISVRKGAQETQYF.

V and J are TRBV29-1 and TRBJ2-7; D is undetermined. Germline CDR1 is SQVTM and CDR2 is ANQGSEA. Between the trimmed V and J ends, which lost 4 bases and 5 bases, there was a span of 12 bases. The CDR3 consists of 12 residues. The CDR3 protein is CSVAASLDEQYF. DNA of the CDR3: TGCAGCGTTGCTGCCAGTTTGGACGAGCAGTACTTC.

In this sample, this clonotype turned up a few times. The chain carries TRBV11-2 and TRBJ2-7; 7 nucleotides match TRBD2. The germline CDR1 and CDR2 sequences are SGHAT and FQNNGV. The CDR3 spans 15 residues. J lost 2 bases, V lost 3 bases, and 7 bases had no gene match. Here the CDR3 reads CASSLGHSGAYEQYF. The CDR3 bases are TGTGCCAGCAGCTTGGGTCACAGCGGGGCCTACGAGCAGTACTTC.

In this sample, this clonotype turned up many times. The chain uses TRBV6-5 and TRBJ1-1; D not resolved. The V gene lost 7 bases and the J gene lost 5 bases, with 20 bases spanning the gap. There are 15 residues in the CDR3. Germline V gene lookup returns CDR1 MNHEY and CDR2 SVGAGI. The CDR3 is CASILTRTYGTEAFF. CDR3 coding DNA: TGTGCCAGCATCCTCACCCGGACCTACGGGACTGAAGCTTTCTTT.

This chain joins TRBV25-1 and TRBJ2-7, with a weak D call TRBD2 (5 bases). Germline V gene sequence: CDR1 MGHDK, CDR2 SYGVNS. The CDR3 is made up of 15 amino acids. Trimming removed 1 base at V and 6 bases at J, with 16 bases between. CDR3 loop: CASSEFEGSYSEQYF. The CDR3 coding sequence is TGTGCCAGCAGTGAATTTGAGGGATCCTACTCCGAGCAGTACTTC.

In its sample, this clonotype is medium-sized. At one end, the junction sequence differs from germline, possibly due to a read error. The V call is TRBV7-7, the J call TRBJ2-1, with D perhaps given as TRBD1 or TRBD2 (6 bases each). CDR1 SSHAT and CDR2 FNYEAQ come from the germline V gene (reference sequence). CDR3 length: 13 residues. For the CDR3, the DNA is TGTGCTAGCAGCTACAACGAGGGGGGTGAGCAGTTCTTC. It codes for CASSYNEGGEQFF.

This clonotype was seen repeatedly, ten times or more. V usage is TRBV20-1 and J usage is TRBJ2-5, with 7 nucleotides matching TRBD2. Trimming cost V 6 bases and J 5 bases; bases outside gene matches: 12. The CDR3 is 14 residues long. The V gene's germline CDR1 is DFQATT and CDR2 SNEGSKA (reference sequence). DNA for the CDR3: TGCAGTGCCCCCCTTAAGGCGGGAGTTGAGACCCAGTACTTC. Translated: CSAPLKAGVETQYF.

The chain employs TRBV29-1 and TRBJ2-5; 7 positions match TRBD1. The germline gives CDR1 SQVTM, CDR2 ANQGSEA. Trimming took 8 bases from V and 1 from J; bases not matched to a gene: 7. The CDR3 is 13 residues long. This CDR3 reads CSTETGSQETQYF. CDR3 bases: TGCAGCACCGAGACAGGGTCCCAAGAGACCCAGTACTTC.

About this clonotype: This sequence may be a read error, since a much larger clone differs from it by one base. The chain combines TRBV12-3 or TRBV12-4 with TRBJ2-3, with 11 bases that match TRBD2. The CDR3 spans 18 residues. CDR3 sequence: CACSAAIQGLADTDTQYF. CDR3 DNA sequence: TGTGCCTGCAGTGCCGCTATACAGGGACTAGCGGACACAGATACGCAGTATTTT.

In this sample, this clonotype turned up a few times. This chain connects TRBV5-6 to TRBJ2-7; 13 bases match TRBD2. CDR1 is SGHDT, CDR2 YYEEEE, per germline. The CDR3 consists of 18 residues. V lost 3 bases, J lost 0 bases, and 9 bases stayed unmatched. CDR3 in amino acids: CASSSWTSGRTRSYEQYF. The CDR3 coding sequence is TGTGCCAGCAGCTCCTGGACTAGCGGGAGAACTCGCTCCTACGAGCAGTACTTC.

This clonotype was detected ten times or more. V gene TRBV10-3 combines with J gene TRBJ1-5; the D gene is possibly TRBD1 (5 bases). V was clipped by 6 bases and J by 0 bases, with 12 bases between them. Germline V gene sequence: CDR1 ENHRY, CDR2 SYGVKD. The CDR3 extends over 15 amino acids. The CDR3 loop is CAIRDMGDSNQPQHF. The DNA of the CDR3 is TGTGCCATCAGGGACATGGGGGATAGCAATCAGCCCCAGCATTTT.